The rows below give T cell receptor beta chains drawn from one sample of a study of cytomegalovirus exposure and HLA in healthy donors. Sequenced by immunoSEQ multiplex PCR; TCRdb stores in-frame clones only, minus some. The sample has 100,000 or so clones, over 12% seen once. Sequences were obtained from PBMCs. The receptors shown here come from a female donor in good health and CMV-seronegative. CDR3s include the opening cysteine and the closing phenylalanine or tryptophan. The order of the fields is J gene, V gene, clone size, D gene, CDR3 DNA, CDR3 protein. The D gene is left open where the match is weak. Expanded clones get a size class; other rows say once, few or many, or leave the size out.

TRBJ1-5,TRBV27,few,TRBD1,TGTGCCAGCAGTTCCCGGGGACAGCGACAGCCCCAGCATTTT,CASSSRGQRQPQHF
TRBJ1-5,TRBV5-6,few,TRBD1,TGTGCCAGCAGCTTGGGAGGGGGCCCGAGCAATCAGCCCCAGCATTTT,CASSLGGGPSNQPQHF
TRBJ1-5,TRBV4-3,few,TRBD1,TGCGCCAGCAGCCAAGAGGCAGGGGGCACTCAGCCCCAGCATTTT,CASSQEAGGTQPQHF
TRBJ2-7,TRBV4-3,few,NA,TGCGCCAGCAGCCAAACCGTTGACCCGGGTTTGGCCTACGAGCAGTACTTC,CASSQTVDPGLAYEQYF
TRBJ2-2,TRBV13,NA,TRBD2,TGTGCCACCGGCGGGAGTCGGTTTGGGGAGCTGTTTTTT,CATGGSRFGELFF
TRBJ2-3,TRBV28,NA,NA,TGTGCCAGCAGTTCCTCAGGGGGGACGCAGTATTTT,CASSSSGGTQYF
TRBJ1-2,TRBV5-6,NA,TRBD1,TGTGCCAGCAGCTTCCCCGCTCTGGACAGGGGGTCGGATGACTATGGCTACACCTTC,CASSFPALDRGSDDYGYTF
TRBJ2-6,TRBV5-1,NA,NA,TGCGCCAGCAGCTTGGAAGCGACTGGGGCCAACGTCCTGACTTTC,CASSLEATGANVLTF
TRBJ2-7,TRBV6-4,once,NA,TGTGCCAGCAGTGCATCTAAGGGGGGGCTCGGGGAGCAGTACTTC,CASSASKGGLGEQYF
TRBJ2-1,TRBV7-6,few,NA,TGTGCCAGCAGCTTAACAGGTGGTTACTACAATGAGCAGTTCTTC,CASSLTGGYYNEQFF
TRBJ2-7,TRBV13,few,TRBD1,TGTGCCAGCAGCTTTCCAGGGGGCAACGAGCAGTACTTC,CASSFPGGNEQYF
TRBJ1-2,TRBV6-5,few,NA,TGTGCCAGCAGTTACCGCAGAAACTATGGCTACACCTTC,CASSYRRNYGYTF
TRBJ2-3,TRBV4-3,NA,TRBD2,TGCGCCAGCAGCTCTGGGGCTAGCGGGAGAGATACGCAGTATTTT,CASSSGASGRDTQYF
TRBJ2-5,TRBV6-6,few,NA,TGTGCCAGCAGACCCCCCGGGGGAGAGACCCAGTACTTC,CASRPPGGETQYF
TRBJ1-2,TRBV2,few,TRBD1,TGTGCCAGCAGTGGGACAGGGGATGACTACACCTTC,CASSGTGDDYTF
TRBJ2-2,TRBV6-5,NA,NA,TGTGCCAGCAGCAACAGGATAAACCCCACCGGGGAGCTGTTTTTT,CASSNRINPTGELFF
TRBJ2-7,TRBV7-6,few,TRBD1,TGTGCCAGCAGCTTAGAGACAGGGGGCCTCGACGAGCAGTACTTC,CASSLETGGLDEQYF
TRBJ2-7,TRBV7-2,NA,NA,TGTGCCAGCAGGGTAGAGGGCCGTTCCTACGAGCAGTACTTC,CASRVEGRSYEQYF
TRBJ2-2,TRBV15,few,NA,TGTGCCACCAGCAGAGATGGTGGCAGGGGTTATACCGGGGAGCTGTTTTTT,CATSRDGGRGYTGELFF
TRBJ1-1,TRBV19,few,NA,TGTGCCAGTAGTATAGCAGGGTATCTGGAAGCTTTCTTT,CASSIAGYLEAFF
TRBJ2-1,TRBV15,NA,TRBD2,TGTGCCACCAGCAGAGAAAAGGCACTAGCGGGAGTCAATGAGCAGTTCTTC,CATSREKALAGVNEQFF
TRBJ1-5,TRBV19,NA,NA,TGTGCCAGTAGTTCTCTGCGGGGGCAGAGCAATCAGCCCCAGCATTTT,CASSSLRGQSNQPQHF